Below, 21 T cell receptor beta chains from the same sample are listed, as sequenced in a study of early T cells in non-severe SARS-CoV-2 infection. TCRdb ran MiXCR on the 5' RACE reads and lists one entry per CDR3 protein. The table shows approximately 66,000 distinct CDR3 sequences, with about 12% occurring only once. The sample consisted of whole blood. The receptors derive from an adult who was a healthcare worker with PCR-confirmed SARS-CoV-2 infection or an uninfected control (not recorded which).

This clonotype turned up a few times. The chain employs TRBV5-1 and TRBJ2-6; unclear D gene. The germline V and J ends were trimmed by 6 bases and 4 bases, with 11 bases remaining between them. The germline V gene encodes CDR1 SGHRS and CDR2 YFSETQ. The CDR3 is 14 residues long. The CDR3 loop is CASKASSGANVLTF. CDR3 bases: TGCGCCAGCAAAGCGAGTTCCGGGGCCAACGTCCTGACTTTC.

This clonotype was observed a handful of times. The chain uses TRBV7-2 and TRBJ2-3, with 12 nucleotides matching TRBD2. V lost 9 bases, J lost 2 bases, and 3 bases stayed unmatched. Germline V gene sequence: CDR1 SGHTA, CDR2 FQGNSA. This CDR3 is 14 amino acids long. DNA for the CDR3: TGTGCCAGTCGACTAGCGGGGGTCACAGATACGCAGTATTTT. Translating gives CASRLAGVTDTQYF.

This clonotype was seen only a few times. This sequence joins TRBV30 and TRBJ1-1; D may be TRBD1 (5 bases). V lost 2 bases and J lost 6, with 16 bases in between. The CDR3 totals 14 residues. CDR1 and CDR2 (germline): GTSNPN, SVGIG (reference sequence). Written as DNA, the CDR3 is TGTGCCTGGAGTTTAGGACACTCTATAGCTGAAGCTTTCTTT. It encodes CAWSLGHSIAEAFF.

This clonotype has only one observation. The CDR3 reads CASSLIAGDSYNEQFF. CDR3 nucleotide sequence: TGTGCCAGCAGCTTAATAGCGGGAGATTCCTACAATGAGCAGTTCTTC. The rearrangement links TRBV11-1 to TRBJ2-1; 9 positions agree with TRBD2. With V trimmed by 2 bases and J by 1 base, 3 bases remained unmatched. The CDR3 contains 16 residues. Germline values: CDR1 SGHAT, CDR2 FQDESV (reference sequence). The complete variable domain, with remaining parts taken from reference TRBV11-1 and TRBJ2-1, reads EAEVAQSPRYKITEKSQAVAFWCDPISGHATLYWYRQILGQGPELLVQFQDESVVDDSQLPKDRFSAERLKGVDSTLKIQPAELGDSAMYLCASSLIAGDSYNEQFFGPGTRLTVL.

This clonotype was counted only a few times. This chain connects TRBV20-1 to TRBJ2-5, with D possibly matching TRBD2 (6 bases). The V end lost 6 bases, the J end lost 5 bases, and 16 bases lay between the germline ends. This CDR3 spans 13 amino acids. Germline V lookup: CDR1 DFQATT, CDR2 SNEGSKA (reference sequence). CDR3 DNA: TGCAGTGCCGCTCCCGGGGCGGGGGAGACCCAGTACTTC. Translated: CSAAPGAGETQYF.

As DNA, the CDR3 is TGCAGTGCTAGAGGTGAAAGCTCCTATGGCTACACCTTC. Translation gives CSARGESSYGYTF. V and J are TRBV20-1 and TRBJ1-2; D uncertain. From germline, CDR1 is DFQATT and CDR2 SNEGSKA (reference sequence). Trimming removed 1 base at V and 4 bases at J, with 10 bases between. The CDR3 runs to 13 residues.

This clonotype came up a few times. V usage is TRBV27 and J usage is TRBJ1-6; TRBD1 agrees at 7 bases. Germline loops: CDR1 MNHEY, CDR2 SMNVEV (reference sequence). The CDR3 length is 15 residues. Trimming took 6 bases from V and 3 from J; bases not matched to a gene: 5. Here the CDR3 reads CASSGQAIYNSPLHF. The CDR3, as DNA: TGTGCCAGCAGCGGACAGGCAATCTATAATTCACCCCTCCACTTT.

This clonotype was recorded at least ten times. The J gene is TRBJ2-1, the V gene TRBV6-4; TRBD2 agrees at 10 bases. The CDR3 is 16 residues long. V was pared by 3 bases and J by 7 bases, with 9 bases of the junction left unmatched. Germline lookup yields CDR1 MRHNA and CDR2 SNTAGT. The CDR3 loop reads CASSESGRALRNEQFF. The CDR3 region has the DNA TGTGCCAGCAGTGAAAGCGGGAGGGCCCTTCGGAATGAGCAGTTCTTC.

This clonotype was recorded at least ten times. The V and J genes are TRBV28 and TRBJ2-7, with D unclear. This CDR3 is built from 14 residues. The germline CDR1 and CDR2 sequences are MDHEN and SYDVKM. V lost 5 bases, J lost 6 bases, and 17 bases lay in between. The CDR3 nucleotides are TGTGCCAGCAGTAACTCCCTATGGGTTCGCGAGCAGTACTTC. It yields the protein CASSNSLWVREQYF.

The rearrangement links TRBV5-1 to TRBJ1-1; 8 nucleotides agree with TRBD1. The CDR3 runs to 16 residues. V shed 1 base, J shed 4 bases, and the junction held 9 bases outside the gene matches. Germline CDR1 is SGHRS and CDR2 is YFSETQ. For the CDR3, the DNA is TGCGCCAGCAGCTTGACTCCAGGGGGCGGAGGCACTGAAGCTTTCTTT. Its translation: CASSLTPGGGGTEAFF.

The chain carries TRBV13 and TRBJ2-3, with 11 bases aligning to TRBD2. This CDR3 has 17 residues. V gave up 5 bases and J gave up 6 bases; unmatched junction bases: 13. In germline, CDR1 is PRHDT, CDR2 FYEKMQ (reference sequence). The CDR3 DNA is TGTGCCAGCAGCCCATTAGCGGGAGGGCCCTCGTCGGATACGCAGTATTTT. Protein product: CASSPLAGGPSSDTQYF.

This clonotype was counted only a few times. The DNA for the CDR3 is TGTGCCAGCAGTTACGATAGACTAGCGCGCACCGGGGAGCTGTTTTTT. It is translated as CASSYDRLARTGELFF. This chain joins TRBV6-2 or TRBV6-3 and TRBJ2-2, with 8 bases aligning to TRBD2. Trimming at V came to 2 bases and at J to 4 bases, leaving 6 bases not matched to a gene. The CDR3 extends over 16 amino acids. Germline CDR1 and CDR2: MNHEY and SVGEGT.

Here the CDR3 reads CSAFSGSNTGELFF. The CDR3 DNA reads as TGCAGCGCCTTTAGCGGTTCGAACACCGGGGAGCTGTTTTTT. J is TRBJ2-2 and V is TRBV29-1, with D possibly TRBD2 on 6 matching bases. From germline, CDR1 is SQVTM and CDR2 ANQGSEA. Trimming cost V 7 bases and J 0 bases, with 12 bases left between them. There are 14 residues in the CDR3.

This clonotype came up a few times. The chain is built from TRBV25-1 and TRBJ1-5, with 8 bases fitting TRBD1. In germline, CDR1 is MGHDK, CDR2 SYGVNS. This CDR3 is built from 14 residues. Unmatched junction bases numbered 4, after V lost 4 bases and J lost 5 bases. The CDR3, as DNA: TGTGCCAGCAGTGGCTCGACAGGGGATCAGCCCCAGCATTTT. Its translation is CASSGSTGDQPQHF. The full variable domain, completed using reference TRBV25-1 and TRBJ1-5, is EADIYQTPRYLVIGTGKKITLECSQTMGHDKMYWYQQDPGMELHLIHYSYGVNSTEKGDLSSESTVSRIRTEHFPLTLESARPSHTSQYLCASSGSTGDQPQHFGDGTRLSIL.

The chain employs TRBV10-3 and TRBJ2-3; D is uncertain. The germline V and J ends were trimmed by 0 bases and 8 bases, with 12 bases remaining between them. CDR1 and CDR2 from the germline V gene are ENHRY and SYGVKD. This CDR3 is 14 amino acids long. CDR3 nucleotide sequence: TGTGCCATCAGTGAGTCGCATCTTTTGAGTACGCAGTATTTT. It yields the protein CAISESHLLSTQYF.

This clonotype occurred a few times. The gene calls are TRBV7-9 and TRBJ1-2, with 9 bases that match TRBD1. V lost 5 bases to trimming and J lost 7 bases; unmatched junction nucleotides: 8. Germline V gene lookup returns CDR1 SEHNR and CDR2 FQNEAQ (reference sequence). The CDR3 length is 14 residues. The CDR3 nucleotides read TGTGCCAGCAGCCTCGCGGGACAGGGCTCTGGCTACACCTTC. Translated, it gives CASSLAGQGSGYTF. Variable domain in full (rest from reference TRBV7-9 and TRBJ1-2): DTGVSQNPRHKITKRGQNVTFRCDPISEHNRLYWYRQTLGQGPEFLTYFQNEAQLEKSRLLSDRFSAERPKGSFSTLEIQRTEQGDSAMYLCASSLAGQGSGYTFGSGTRLTVV.

This clonotype has at least ten counts. The chain couples TRBV20-1 to TRBJ2-2, with D possibly matching TRBD1 (7 bases). With 5 bases removed from V and 5 bases from J, the gap between germline ends came to 21 bases. Looked up from germline, CDR1 is DFQATT and CDR2 is SNEGSKA (reference sequence). The CDR3 is made up of 16 amino acids. In DNA, the CDR3 is TGCAGTGCTGCCAGTTCCGACAGGGCGGGAACCGGGGAGCTGTTTTTT. Translation gives CSAASSDRAGTGELFF.

This clonotype was detected a few times. V and J are TRBV25-1 and TRBJ2-3; no clear D gene. CDR1 and CDR2 from the germline V gene are MGHDK and SYGVNS. The V end was cut by 4 bases, the J end by 0 bases, with 14 bases between. The CDR3 has 16 residues. DNA for the CDR3: TGTGCCAGCAGTGTCCGCACTATAACTAGCACAGATACGCAGTATTTT. It is translated as CASSVRTITSTDTQYF.

This chain connects TRBV6-1 to TRBJ1-5; the D gene is possibly TRBD1 (5 bases). The CDR3 contains 15 residues. With 6 bases removed from V and 3 bases from J, the gap between germline ends came to 15 bases. Germline lookup yields CDR1 MNHNS and CDR2 SASEGT. For the CDR3, the DNA is TGTGCCAGCAGGGGGGTGGGGCAGATCAATCAGCCCCAGCATTTT. Translation gives CASRGVGQINQPQHF.

This clonotype was observed many times. V gene TRBV6-6 combines with J gene TRBJ1-3; 8 nucleotides match TRBD1. Germline assignment: CDR1 MNHNY and CDR2 SVGAGI (reference sequence). V trimming: 6 bases; J trimming: 0 bases; junction bases outside the gene matches: 1. The CDR3 extends over 14 amino acids. The CDR3 reads CASRQGGSGNTIYF. CDR3 coding DNA: TGTGCCAGCAGACAGGGGGGCTCTGGAAACACCATATATTTT.

The sample holds many counts of this clonotype. This chain links TRBV7-8 with TRBJ1-1; D is undetermined. This CDR3 is 13 amino acids long. Germline V gene lookup returns CDR1 SGHVS and CDR2 FQNEAQ. Between the trimmed V and J ends, which lost 1 base and 4 bases, there was a span of 7 bases. The CDR3 loop is CASSLEVTTEAFF. DNA for the CDR3: TGTGCCAGCAGCTTAGAGGTCACCACTGAAGCTTTCTTT.